Sequencing of this T cell receptor (beta chain) was carried out in a study of somatic mutations in cytotoxic T cells in rheumatoid arthritis. This clone was found once. Its target is unknown. Profiled with immunoSEQ multiplex PCR; TCRdb holds only in-frame clones, not every one. The data hold some 25,000 clones, with roughly 87% observed a single time. Germline V gives CDR1 MGHRA, CDR2 YSYEKL. The CDR3 has 15 amino acids. V was pared by 4 bases and J by 2 bases, with 5 bases of the junction left unmatched. Study conclusions and caveats: An age-related increase in CD8+ clonality was seen in rheumatoid arthritis patients but not in healthy controls. Researchers did not know the antigen targets of the expanded CD8+ clones.

This chain joins TRBV4-1 and TRBJ2-1, with 7 bases that match TRBD2. This sequence was found in a man aged 50-60 years in good health. The source material was CD8+ T cells sorted from blood. In DNA form, the CDR3 reads TGCGCCAGCAGCCCAGCCGGGACTACCTACAATGAGCAGTTCTTC. Translation: CASSPAGTTYNEQFF.